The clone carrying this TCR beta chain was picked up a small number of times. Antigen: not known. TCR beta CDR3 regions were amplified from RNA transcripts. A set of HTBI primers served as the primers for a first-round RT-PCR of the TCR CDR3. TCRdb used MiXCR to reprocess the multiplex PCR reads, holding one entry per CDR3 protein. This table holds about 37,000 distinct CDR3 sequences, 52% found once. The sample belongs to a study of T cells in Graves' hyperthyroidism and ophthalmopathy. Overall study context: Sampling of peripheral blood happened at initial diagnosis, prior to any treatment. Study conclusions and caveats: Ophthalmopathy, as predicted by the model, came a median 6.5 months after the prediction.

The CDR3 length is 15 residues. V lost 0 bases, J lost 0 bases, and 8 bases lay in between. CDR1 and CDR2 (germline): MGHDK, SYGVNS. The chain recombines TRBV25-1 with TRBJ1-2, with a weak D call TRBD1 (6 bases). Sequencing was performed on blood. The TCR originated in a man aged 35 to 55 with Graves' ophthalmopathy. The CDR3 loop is CASSEYKGANYGYTF. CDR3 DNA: TGTGCCAGCAGTGAATATAAGGGGGCTAACTATGGCTACACCTTC.